This TCR beta chain originates from a study of blood T cell repertoires in COVID-19. Study context: PBMCs, B-cell-depleted T cells, or T cells were the source of the cDNA or gDNA that made up the material.

The CDR3 totals 16 residues. Deletions cut 0 bases from V and 0 bases from J, with 9 bases between. Looked up from germline, CDR1 is SGDLS and CDR2 is YYNGEE. Original data processing: For nucleated cells, counts were estimated from reference gene primer amplification. Repertoires were generated with immunoSEQ multiplex PCR, while TCRdb's copy carries only in-frame clones and drops some. V, J and clone size are those of that table, while D and trimming were read from the DNA. The repertoire consists of about 130,000 clones, with 86% occurring once and the leading ten covering roughly 4.3%. Each participant's cohort was designated according to participant-reported clinical history. Recovered status in Cohort 3 required two negative PCRs, clearance, or symptom resolution.

The material sequenced was PBMCs or T cells enriched from blood (not recorded which). V usage is TRBV9 and J usage is TRBJ2-2, with D unclear. The clonotype originates from a man in his forties or fifties who had recovered from COVID-19. The CDR3 sequence is CASSVGPLPNTGELFF. Written as DNA, the CDR3 is TGTGCCAGCAGCGTAGGGCCGCTTCCGAACACCGGGGAGCTGTTTTTT. The full variable domain, in which reference TRBV9 and TRBJ2-2 provide the parts outside the CDR3, is DSGVTQTPKHLITATGQRVTLRCSPRSGDLSVYWYQQSLDQGLQFLIQYYNGEERAKGNILERFSAQQFPDLHSELNLSSLELGDSALYFCASSVGPLPNTGELFFGEGSRLTVL.